The 3 T cell receptor beta chains below all came from one sample that was sequenced in a study of cytomegalovirus exposure and HLA in healthy donors (dated by TCRdb to 2016 to 2017). Preparation of the library involved the immunoSEQ multiplex PCR assay. A mixture of 60 forward primers for TCR Vbeta segments and 13 reverse primers for TCR Jbeta segments was used in the multiplex PCR. Drawn from immuneACCESS, this table holds only the in-frame rearrangements with V and J called that TCRdb kept. Clones are partly lost; checked studies trace under half to an unresolved V gene and leave the rest unexplained. This sample comprises some 150,000 clones, approximately 78% of them detected only once. The ten most abundant clones make up roughly 8% of the sample. Specimen: PBMCs. All receptors derive from a woman aged 50 to 60 in good health and CMV-seropositive.

The chain employs TRBV10-2 and TRBJ2-1; D not resolved. Trimming took off 7 bases at V and 0 bases at J, with 7 bases between the two ends. The CDR3 has 13 residues. Germline V lookup: CDR1 WSHSY, CDR2 SAAADI. CDR3 DNA: TGCGCCAGCAAGGCTAGCTCCTACAATGAGCAGTTCTTC. It yields the protein CASKASSYNEQFF.

This clone has just one count. This sequence joins TRBV4-3 and TRBJ2-7, with TRBD2 as a possible D gene (5 bases). Trimming pared 3 bases from V and 6 bases from J, leaving 12 bases between. The germline CDR1 and CDR2 sequences are LGHNA and YSLEER. There are 13 residues in the CDR3. CDR3 sequence: CASSHPGIGEQYF. CDR3 DNA: TGCGCCAGCAGCCATCCGGGAATCGGCGAGCAGTACTTC.

The chain is built from TRBV7-9 and TRBJ1-5, with D unclear. V was cut by 5 bases and J by 4 bases, with 15 bases left in between. Germline loops: CDR1 SEHNR, CDR2 FQNEAQ (reference sequence). The CDR3 totals 15 residues. The CDR3 coding sequence is TGTGCCAGCAGCCAATGGTCGGAGAAAAATCAGCCCCAGCATTTT. Translating it yields CASSQWSEKNQPQHF.